This entry is about one T cell receptor beta chain. The antigen is undetermined. The length of the CDR3 is 16 residues. Per germline, CDR1 SGHVS and CDR2 FQNEAQ. V was trimmed by 5 bases and J by 7 bases, leaving 21 bases between them. TCRdb re-derived calls from the reads in MiXCR, one entry per CDR3 protein. The sample includes around 570,000 distinct CDR3 sequences, around two fifths of them seen just once. These data originate in a study of T cell repertoires in cytomegalovirus infection. Study overall: Alongside well-studied HLA-B-restricted CMV epitopes, recently identified HLA-C-restricted CMV epitopes were also used. TCR beta signatures that were public indicated CMV infection and matching HLA type.

The study's findings and limits: The study found HLA-C-restricted CMV-specific TCR beta clonotypes dominating the ex vivo response. CMV carriers with the relevant HLA were identified by cumulative public TCR beta family frequency.

The rearrangement uses TRBV7-8 and TRBJ1-5; D is ambiguous. This receptor was identified in a human donor in good health (CMV status not recorded). Some clones in this sample may be carry-over from other donors' samples. The material sequenced was cultured PBMCs, taken from culture after CMV antigen stimulation. CDR3: CASSLRTDSRRQPQHF. CDR3 coding DNA: TGTGCCAGCAGCCTACGGACGGATTCAAGAAGGCAGCCCCAGCATTTT.